This T cell receptor (beta chain) was profiled in a study of blood T cells in healthy people across ages. Through a sample-barcoded 5' primer and a J-beta primer mix, a second PCR was run for 7 to 11 cycles. TCRdb re-called the 5' RACE reads with MiXCR, one entry per CDR3 protein. Here the sample spans more than 800,000 distinct CDR3 sequences, more than 40% being singletons. Germline V gives CDR1 SGHTA, CDR2 FQGTGA. This CDR3 has 15 amino acids. The V gene end was trimmed by 4 bases and the J gene end by 2 bases; junction bases not matched to a gene: 4. This clonotype has just a few counts. This rearrangement joins TRBV7-3 to TRBJ2-1, with 8 bases that match TRBD2. The sequence came from a woman in her sixties in good health. Material for sequencing was blood. The CDR3, as DNA: TGTGCCAGCAGCTCCAAAGCGGGAGCCTACAATGAGCAGTTCTTC. The encoded protein is CASSSKAGAYNEQFF.